This is a list of T cell receptor beta chains from one sample in a study of early T cells in non-severe SARS-CoV-2 infection. From the 5' RACE reads, TCRdb called clonotypes with MiXCR, one entry per CDR3 protein. The sample includes 60,000 or so distinct CDR3 sequences, about an eighth of them seen just once. Sequencing input: whole blood. The source is an adult who was a healthcare worker with PCR-confirmed SARS-CoV-2 infection or an uninfected control (not recorded which). Each CDR3 is given with its conserved first and last residue. The D gene is left open where the match is weak. Size is stated for part of the rows, as once, few or many counts, or as a class when the clone is expanded.

v_gene	j_gene	abundance	d_gene	CDR3nt	CDR3aa
TRBV19	TRBJ1-2	many	NA	TGTGCCAGTAGTATAACAGCAGGCCCCTATGGCTACACCTTC	CASSITAGPYGYTF
TRBV7-9	TRBJ2-7	few	TRBD1	TGTGCCAGCAGCTCCCTTAATGGACAGGGTGCCTACGAGCAGTACTTC	CASSSLNGQGAYEQYF
TRBV13	TRBJ2-1	many	TRBD2	TGTGCCAGCAGGCCACCCCTTAGCGGGAGTGTTAATGAGCAGTTCTTC	CASRPPLSGSVNEQFF
TRBV19	TRBJ2-1	many	NA	TGTGCCAGTAGTATATCTCAGGGAAATGAGCAGTTCTTC	CASSISQGNEQFF
TRBV28	TRBJ1-4	NA	NA	TGTGCCAGCAGTTGGGAGGGGGAAAAACTGTTTTTT	CASSWEGEKLFF
TRBV29-1	TRBJ1-2	NA	NA	TGCAGCGTGGAGCGGGAGTACTATGGCTACACCTTC	CSVEREYYGYTF
TRBV9	TRBJ2-1	few	TRBD2	TGTGCCAGCAGCGTAGCTTTAAGCGGGAGTTTCTACAATGAGCAGTTCTTC	CASSVALSGSFYNEQFF
TRBV9	TRBJ2-1	many	TRBD2	TGTGCCAGCAGCGATAGGAGCCTAGCGGACAATGAGCAGTTCTTC	CASSDRSLADNEQFF
TRBV20-1	TRBJ2-7	many	NA	TGCAGTGCTAGAATTGCCTACGAGCAGTACTTC	CSARIAYEQYF
TRBV7-2	TRBJ1-5	few	NA	TGTGCCAGCAGCTTAGAGTCGGGCTCTTTGCAGCAGCCCCAGCATTTT	CASSLESGSLQQPQHF
TRBV9	TRBJ2-7	NA	TRBD2	TGTGCCAGCAGCGACCGGGACTATCCTCTCGAGCAGTACTTC	CASSDRDYPLEQYF
TRBV20-1	TRBJ2-3	many	NA	TGCAGTGCTCTTCGACAGGCAAACACAGATACGCAGTATTTT	CSALRQANTDTQYF
TRBV20-1	TRBJ1-1	NA	TRBD1	TGCAGTACTGACAGGGTAAGGACTGAAGCTTTCTTT	CSTDRVRTEAFF
TRBV6-1	TRBJ1-1	few	NA	TGTGCCAGCAGTCCGGACAAATCGGCGGGTCATGAAGCTTTCTTT	CASSPDKSAGHEAFF
TRBV3-1	TRBJ2-4	many	NA	TGTGCCAGCAGCCCCTCGGGGGTAGCCAAAAACATTCAGTACTTC	CASSPSGVAKNIQYF
TRBV29-1	TRBJ1-1	NA	TRBD1	TGCAGCGTTAGACAGGGGAACACTGAAGCTTTCTTT	CSVRQGNTEAFF
TRBV13	TRBJ2-7	many	NA	TGTGCCAGCAGCTTAGCTACCTCCCCCTTGGAGCAGTACTTC	CASSLATSPLEQYF
TRBV9	TRBJ2-5	NA	TRBD1	TGTGCCAGCAGCCCCGGGACAGCAATCCAAGAGACCCAGTACTTC	CASSPGTAIQETQYF
TRBV6-5	TRBJ1-2	few	NA	TGTGCCAGCAGGACCTCCGCGACAGCCTATGGCTACACCTTC	CASRTSATAYGYTF
TRBV28	TRBJ2-7	few	NA	TGTGCCAGCAGTTTATTCGCGGGAAGCTCCGGCGTGCAGTACTTC	CASSLFAGSSGVQYF
TRBV12-3/TRBV12-4	TRBJ2-2	few	TRBD2	TGTGCCAGCAGGATAATCGGCGGGAGGGCGGCCGGGGAGCTGTTTTTT	CASRIIGGRAAGELFF
TRBV6-2/TRBV6-3	TRBJ2-7	many	NA	TGTGCCAGCAGTCCGGACAGTTCCTACGAGCAGTACTTC	CASSPDSSYEQYF
TRBV10-1	TRBJ1-5	few	TRBD1	TGCGCCAGCCTCTCCAGGGGGCTGTGGCAGCCCCAGCATTTT	CASLSRGLWQPQHF
TRBV9	TRBJ2-1	NA	TRBD2	TGTGCCAGCAGCGTAGGACTAGCGGGGGGGCCCTTCCGAAATGAGCAGTTCTTC	CASSVGLAGGPFRNEQFF